The rows below give T cell receptor beta chains drawn from one sample of a study of T cells after yellow fever vaccination. TCRdb processed the 5' RACE reads anew with MiXCR; each CDR3 protein has one entry. The data contain 300,000 to 350,000 distinct CDR3 sequences, about 11% of them singletons. Sequenced here: CD4+ T cells sorted from PBMCs, sampled 45 days after the yellow fever booster vaccination. The receptor set was obtained from a man between 18 and 29 years old who received the YFV17D yellow fever vaccine. Both conserved end residues are part of each CDR3. D genes are given only for firm matches. For some rows the clone size is stated as once, few or many, or as a class when expanded; others skip it.

TRBV7-8,.,many,TRBJ2-3,CASGRGASTDTQYF,TGTGCCAGCGGGAGAGGCGCTAGCACAGATACGCAGTATTTT
TRBV10-2,.,.,TRBJ1-1,CASSDALRGTTEAFF,TGCGCCAGCAGTGATGCCCTCAGGGGAACGACTGAAGCTTTCTTT
TRBV29-1,TRBD1,few,TRBJ2-3,CSVARGQGNADTQYF,TGCAGCGTAGCACGGGGACAGGGAAACGCAGATACGCAGTATTTT
TRBV7-2,.,.,TRBJ1-2,CASSSYSDLYGYTF,TGTGCCAGCAGCTCCTACAGCGATTTATATGGCTACACCTTC
TRBV7-2,.,few,TRBJ1-6,CASSLFRGYNSPLHF,TGTGCCAGCAGCCTATTCCGGGGTTATAATTCACCCCTCCACTTT
TRBV19,TRBD1,few,TRBJ1-1,CASSIQGGTTEAFF,TGTGCCAGTAGTATCCAGGGGGGGACCACTGAAGCTTTCTTT
TRBV12-5,.,.,TRBJ2-5,CASGGPLGAETQYF,TGTGCTAGTGGTGGCCCGTTAGGGGCGGAGACCCAGTACTTC
TRBV6-2/TRBV6-3,TRBD1,few,TRBJ2-3,CASSYDRGGWGDTQYF,TGTGCCAGCAGTTACGATCGAGGGGGCTGGGGAGATACGCAGTATTTT
TRBV5-6,.,.,TRBJ1-1,CASSPWEGHKLTEAFF,TGTGCCAGCAGCCCCTGGGAAGGCCATAAATTGACTGAAGCTTTCTTT
TRBV3-1,TRBD1,many,TRBJ1-1,CASSQAGTENTEAFF,TGTGCCAGCAGCCAAGCCGGGACAGAGAACACTGAAGCTTTCTTT
TRBV2,.,.,TRBJ1-6,CASRVYRVNSPLHF,TGTGCCAGCAGGGTTTACAGGGTTAATTCACCCCTCCACTTT
TRBV29-1,.,many,TRBJ1-5,CSVQGENQPQHF,TGCAGCGTTCAGGGTGAAAATCAGCCCCAGCATTTT
TRBV2,.,few,TRBJ1-5,CASRDGGSNQPQHF,TGTGCCAGCAGAGACGGGGGTAGCAATCAGCCCCAGCATTTT
TRBV7-9,TRBD1,many,TRBJ1-1,CASSPDRVGSTEAFF,TGTGCCAGCAGTCCGGACAGGGTCGGGAGCACTGAAGCTTTCTTT
TRBV7-9,TRBD2,.,TRBJ2-1,CASSPGLAGERFF,TGTGCCAGCAGCCCGGGACTAGCGGGGGAACGGTTCTTC
TRBV20-1,.,.,TRBJ1-2,CSARVRGNSYGYTF,TGCAGTGCTAGAGTGAGGGGAAATAGCTATGGCTACACCTTC
TRBV30,.,.,TRBJ2-7,CAWDRVFGAKEQYF,TGTGCCTGGGACCGGGTCTTCGGGGCCAAAGAGCAGTACTTC
TRBV30,.,.,TRBJ2-5,CAWSRFRGVGETQYF,TGTGCCTGGAGTAGATTTCGGGGCGTCGGAGAGACCCAGTACTTC
TRBV19,.,.,TRBJ1-2,CASRAGRLYYGYTF,TGTGCCAGTAGGGCAGGCCGGCTTTACTATGGCTACACCTTC
TRBV11-2,TRBD1,.,TRBJ2-1,CASSPRDRGFGWSDEQFF,TGTGCCAGCAGCCCCCGGGACAGGGGTTTTGGGTGGAGCGATGAGCAGTTCTTC
TRBV30,.,.,TRBJ2-7,CAWNGVGEQYF,TGTGCCTGGAATGGGGTGGGCGAGCAGTACTTC
TRBV7-2,.,.,TRBJ1-2,CASSLGNRVFYGYTF,TGTGCCAGCAGCTTAGGTAACAGAGTATTCTATGGCTACACCTTC
TRBV5-4,.,.,TRBJ2-2,CASSSQPPGTRTGELFF,TGTGCCAGCAGCTCTCAGCCCCCGGGGACCCGGACCGGGGAGCTGTTTTTT
TRBV28,.,many,TRBJ1-5,CASSSGGGNNQPQHF,TGTGCCAGCAGTTCAGGAGGGGGGAACAATCAGCCCCAGCATTTT
TRBV7-3,.,.,TRBJ2-3,CASSLGIFSDTQYF,TGTGCCAGCAGCTTAGGGATCTTTTCAGATACGCAGTATTTT
TRBV6-5,.,.,TRBJ1-6,CASSYPGGSPLHF,TGTGCCAGCAGTTACCCAGGTGGTTCACCCCTCCACTTT
TRBV7-8,.,many,TRBJ1-1,CASSLGYDGGAFF,TGTGCCAGCAGCTTGGGGTATGATGGAGGAGCTTTCTTT
TRBV7-9,TRBD1,.,TRBJ1-1,CASSPQGGTSTEAFF,TGTGCCAGCAGCCCCCAGGGGGGGACCAGCACTGAAGCTTTCTTT
TRBV3-1,TRBD2,many,TRBJ2-4,CASSLRGGNIQYF,TGTGCCAGCAGCCTTCGGGGGGGAAACATTCAGTACTTC
TRBV5-4,TRBD2,.,TRBJ2-5,CASSYSGGVVETQYF,TGTGCCAGCAGCTATAGCGGGGGGGTGGTAGAGACCCAGTACTTC
TRBV5-1,TRBD2,many,TRBJ2-3,CASSSRAGLAGTDTQYF,TGCGCCAGCAGCTCGCGGGCCGGGCTAGCGGGCACAGATACGCAGTATTTT
TRBV6-6,.,.,TRBJ1-2,CASSYSSRRGSYGYTF,TGTGCCAGCAGTTACTCGTCCCGGCGGGGATCGTATGGCTACACCTTC
TRBV5-6,.,.,TRBJ2-3,CASSFEMAGARDTQYF,TGTGCCAGCAGCTTTGAGATGGCAGGGGCGAGGGATACGCAGTATTTT
TRBV11-2,.,many,TRBJ2-1,CASSFRPDSSYNEQFF,TGTGCCAGCAGCTTCCGACCGGACTCCTCCTACAATGAGCAGTTCTTC
TRBV5-5,.,.,TRBJ1-6,CASLLRGGNSPLHF,TGTGCCAGCTTATTACGTGGGGGTAATTCACCCCTCCACTTT
TRBV20-1,.,few,TRBJ2-5,CSASERRNQETQYF,TGCAGTGCTAGTGAACGGCGGAACCAAGAGACCCAGTACTTC
TRBV12-3/TRBV12-4,TRBD1,few,TRBJ1-3,CASSPTGVGNTIYF,TGTGCCAGCAGCCCGACAGGGGTCGGAAACACCATATATTTT
TRBV20-1,TRBD2,many,TRBJ2-1,CSARTSGSSLSSYNEQFF,TGCAGTGCCCGGACTAGCGGCTCTTCCCTTAGCTCCTACAATGAGCAGTTCTTC
TRBV5-1,TRBD1,few,TRBJ1-6,CASSLGQGWSPLHF,TGCGCCAGCAGCCTCGGACAGGGATGGTCACCCCTCCACTTT
TRBV5-1,.,few,TRBJ1-2,CASSSLGGAGGYTF,TGCGCCAGCAGCTCGCTAGGCGGGGCGGGTGGCTACACCTTC
TRBV15,.,.,TRBJ2-1,CATSRGREKQASYNEQFF,TGTGCCACCAGCAGAGGACGGGAAAAACAGGCCTCCTACAATGAGCAGTTCTTC
TRBV9,TRBD1,.,TRBJ1-2,CASSVAPGGTGLNYGYTF,TGTGCCAGCAGCGTAGCTCCCGGGGGGACAGGGCTTAACTATGGCTACACCTTC
TRBV29-1,.,many,TRBJ2-3,CSVENLGDTQYF,TGCAGCGTTGAGAATTTAGGAGATACGCAGTATTTT
TRBV5-4,.,.,TRBJ1-1,CASSSSREAFF,TGTGCCAGCAGCTCCTCTAGGGAAGCTTTCTTT
TRBV12-3/TRBV12-4,.,.,TRBJ1-5,CASSPINQPQHF,TGTGCCAGCAGCCCGATTAATCAGCCCCAGCATTTT
TRBV5-6,TRBD1,.,TRBJ1-5,CASSSMTGWDQPQHF,TGTGCCAGCAGCTCTATGACAGGGTGGGATCAGCCCCAGCATTTT
TRBV20-1,.,.,TRBJ2-1,CSAIGGESSYNEQFF,TGCAGTGCCATCGGCGGGGAGAGCTCCTACAATGAGCAGTTCTTC